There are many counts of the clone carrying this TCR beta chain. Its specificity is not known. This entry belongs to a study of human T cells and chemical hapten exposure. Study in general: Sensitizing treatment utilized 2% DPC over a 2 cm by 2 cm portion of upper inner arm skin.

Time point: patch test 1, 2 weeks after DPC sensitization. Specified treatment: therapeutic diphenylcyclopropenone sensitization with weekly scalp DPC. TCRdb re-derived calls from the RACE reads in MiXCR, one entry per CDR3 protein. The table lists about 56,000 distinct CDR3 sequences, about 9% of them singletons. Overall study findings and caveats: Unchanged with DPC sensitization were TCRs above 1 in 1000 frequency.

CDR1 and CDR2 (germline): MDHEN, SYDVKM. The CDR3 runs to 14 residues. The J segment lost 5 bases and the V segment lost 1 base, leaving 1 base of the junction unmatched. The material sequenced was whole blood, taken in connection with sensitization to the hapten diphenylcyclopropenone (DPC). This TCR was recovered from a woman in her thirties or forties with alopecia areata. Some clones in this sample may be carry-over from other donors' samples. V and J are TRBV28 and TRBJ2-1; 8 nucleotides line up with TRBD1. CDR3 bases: TGTGCCAGCAGTTTATACAGGGGGGACAATGAGCAGTTCTTC. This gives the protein CASSLYRGDNEQFF.